Following are 13 T cell receptor beta chains from one sample sequenced in a study of naive and memory T cell subsets. Both TRBC1 and TRBC2 were covered by a beta constant-region primer of two equimolar oligonucleotides. Ligated cDNA was amplified by four rounds of PCR with nested alpha and beta constant-region primers and SP2. TCRdb reanalysed the UMI-ligation and nested PCR reads using MiXCR and keeps one entry per CDR3 protein. The table lists roughly 17,000 distinct CDR3 sequences, roughly 9% of them singletons, with more than 20% in the top ten. The sample comprised central memory CD8+ T cells from blood. These receptors all come from a human donor in good health.

At least ten counts were recorded for this clonotype. The chain joins TRBV7-9 to TRBJ2-3, with 11 bases identical to TRBD1. Trimming at V came to 3 bases and at J to 2 bases, leaving 4 bases not matched to a gene. Germline V gene lookup returns CDR1 SEHNR and CDR2 FQNEAQ (reference sequence). This CDR3 region has 16 residues. The CDR3 DNA reads as TGTGCCAGCAGCTTTGGGACAGGGGGTTTCACAGATACGCAGTATTTT. This gives the protein CASSFGTGGFTDTQYF.

V and J are TRBV5-5 and TRBJ1-1, with 8 bases matching TRBD1. This CDR3 comprises 15 residues. Trimming removed 4 bases from V and 4 bases from J; junction bases left unmatched: 9. Germline V gives CDR1 SGHKS, CDR2 YYEKEE (reference sequence). The chain's CDR3 is CASSPEQGAGTEAFF. CDR3 bases: TGTGCCAGCAGCCCGGAGCAGGGGGCTGGCACTGAAGCTTTCTTT.

As regards this clonotype: A much larger clone lies a single base off, so this may be a read error. J is TRBJ2-3 and V is TRBV4-3, with unresolved D. CDR1 and CDR2 from the germline V gene are LGHNA and YSLEER. Trimming cost V 0 bases and J 4 bases, with 17 bases left between them. CDR3 length: 17 amino acids. CDR3 DNA: TGCGCCAGCAGCCAAGATCTGGTTAGCACCGGCGCAGATACGCAGTATTTT. This translates into CASSQDLVSTGADTQYF.

This clonotype was seen more than once but under ten times. This chain joins TRBV20-1 and TRBJ2-1, with 14 bases matching TRBD2. The V segment lost 5 bases and the J segment 7 bases; nucleotides outside the gene matches: 16. The CDR3 sequence is 18 residues long. Looked up from germline, CDR1 is DFQATT and CDR2 is SNEGSKA (reference sequence). Here the CDR3 reads CSARAGTSGSTSSNEQFF. The CDR3 coding sequence is TGCAGTGCTCGGGCCGGGACTAGCGGGAGTACTTCCTCAAATGAGCAGTTCTTC.

In its sample, this clonotype was seen once. This rearrangement joins TRBV14 to TRBJ2-4; 8 positions match TRBD2. The CDR3 contains 14 residues. Germline CDR1 and CDR2: SGHDN and FVKESK. With V trimmed by 1 base and J by 9 bases, 5 bases remained unmatched. In nucleotides, the CDR3 is TGTGCCAGCAGCCAAGCGGGACTAGGGAGCATTCAGTACTTC. The encoded protein is CASSQAGLGSIQYF.

In its sample, this clonotype was seen many times. V usage is TRBV20-1 and J usage is TRBJ2-1, with D possibly TRBD2 on 5 matching bases. Deletions cut 0 bases from V and 9 bases from J, with 12 bases between. This CDR3 has 13 amino acids. Germline V lookup: CDR1 DFQATT, CDR2 SNEGSKA (reference sequence). The CDR3 nucleotides read TGCAGTGCTAGAGATGGGATGCGGGCTGAGCAGTTCTTC. Residues: CSARDGMRAEQFF.

This clonotype was picked up many times. J is TRBJ2-1 and V is TRBV7-9, with TRBD2 matching over 9 bases. The CDR3 sequence is 16 residues long. CDR1 and CDR2 (germline): SEHNR, FQNEAQ (reference sequence). V trimming: 5 bases; J trimming: 4 bases; junction bases outside the gene matches: 9. Written as DNA, the CDR3 is TGTGCCAGCAGCCCCACGACTAGCGGAGGATACAATGAGCAGTTCTTC. Translated: CASSPTTSGGYNEQFF.

The chain recombines TRBV11-2 with TRBJ2-4; D is unresolved. CDR1 is SGHAT and CDR2 is FQNNGV in the germline V gene. This CDR3 has 14 residues. Trimming pared 1 base from V and 4 bases from J, leaving 8 bases between. Here the CDR3 reads CASSLGTAKNIQYF. CDR3 nucleotide sequence: TGTGCCAGCAGCTTAGGAACTGCGAAAAACATTCAGTACTTC.

This clonotype has a count of ten or more. V usage is TRBV29-1 and J usage is TRBJ2-1; D gene unclear. CDR1 is SQVTM and CDR2 is ANQGSEA in the germline V gene. This CDR3 region has 15 residues. Trimming stripped 0 bases from V and 0 bases from J, with 9 bases between. In nucleotides, the CDR3 is TGCAGCGTTGAAGAGGCCACAAGCTCCTACAATGAGCAGTTCTTC. Translated: CSVEEATSSYNEQFF.

The V and J genes are TRBV12-3 or TRBV12-4 and TRBJ2-6; the D gene is possibly TRBD2 (5 bases). V was trimmed by 2 bases and J by 0 bases, leaving 11 bases between them. CDR3 length equals 17 residues. In DNA, the CDR3 is TGTGCCAGCAGTTTAACGGGTAGCGCCTCTGGGGCCAACGTCCTGACTTTC. Amino acids: CASSLTGSASGANVLTF.

This clonotype was counted between two and nine times. The chain uses TRBV9 and TRBJ2-5; D is possibly TRBD1 or TRBD2 (6 bases each). Per germline, CDR1 SGDLS and CDR2 YYNGEE. V was shortened by 0 bases and J by 3 bases, with 18 bases between the two germline ends. This CDR3 is built from 17 residues. This CDR3 reads CASSVGLEGDSKETQYF. CDR3 bases: TGTGCCAGCAGCGTAGGACTTGAGGGGGACTCGAAAGAGACCCAGTACTTC.

This clonotype was seen only a few times. The chain recombines TRBV30 with TRBJ2-4; D perhaps matches TRBD1 (6 bases). The V and J ends lost 2 bases and 0 bases respectively, with 17 bases between them. In germline, CDR1 is GTSNPN, CDR2 SVGIG (reference sequence). The CDR3 runs to 17 residues. CDR3 sequence reads: CAWSLGIGGLAKNIQYF. The CDR3 bases are TGTGCCTGGAGTTTAGGAATTGGGGGCCTAGCCAAAAACATTCAGTACTTC.

This clonotype is large by share. The chain combines TRBV9 with TRBJ2-1; TRBD2 is a possible D gene (5 bases). The CDR3 is made up of 15 amino acids. The germline V gene has CDR1 SGDLS and CDR2 YYNGEE. V was clipped by 4 bases and J by 5 bases, with 16 bases between them. CDR3 nucleotides: TGTGCCAGCAGCTTCAGCCCTGGACTCGACAATGAGCAGTTCTTC. Translation: CASSFSPGLDNEQFF.